One and the same sample provided the 32 T cell receptor beta chains below, sequenced in a study of cytomegalovirus exposure and HLA in healthy donors. Generated by immunoSEQ multiplex PCR, the TCRdb table keeps only in-frame clones and is missing some. The sample has roughly 75,000 clones, around four fifths seen once. The sequencing sample was made of PBMCs. The receptors were sampled from a man aged 25 to 40 in good health and CMV-seronegative.

The rearrangement links TRBV11-2 to TRBJ2-1; possibly TRBD1 for D (5 bases). V shed 2 bases and J shed 3 bases, with 14 bases lying between them. The CDR3 consists of 16 residues. Germline V gene data show CDR1 as SGHAT and CDR2 as FQNNGV. CDR3 in DNA: TGTGCCAGCAGCTTAAGGGTATGGACAAACTACAATGAGCAGTTCTTC. Its translation: CASSLRVWTNYNEQFF.

The chain links TRBV27 to TRBJ2-3; TRBD2 matches 11 bases. After removal of 5 bases from V and 0 bases from J, the junction contained 10 bases not matched to a gene. The CDR3 runs 18 residues. Germline loops: CDR1 MNHEY, CDR2 SMNVEV (reference sequence). This CDR3 is CASSRVTSGATSTDTQYF. The CDR3 nucleotides read TGTGCCAGCAGTCGCGTGACTAGCGGGGCTACTAGCACAGATACGCAGTATTTT.

The chain recombines TRBV11-2 with TRBJ1-4, with 7 positions matching TRBD1. Germline CDR1 reads SGHAT; CDR2 reads FQNNGV. The V segment lost 5 bases and the J segment 7 bases; nucleotides outside the gene matches: 13. This CDR3 spans 16 amino acids. This CDR3 reads CASSPVPTGWPEKLFF. Here the CDR3 DNA reads TGTGCCAGCAGCCCCGTCCCGACAGGGTGGCCTGAAAAACTGTTTTTT.

The chain recombines TRBV7-7 with TRBJ2-2; D possibly corresponds to TRBD2 (6 bases). The CDR3 contains 13 residues. In germline, CDR1 is SSHAT, CDR2 FNYEAQ (reference sequence). In DNA form, the CDR3 reads TGTGCTAGCTCGGGGGCGAACACCGGGGAGCTGTTTTTT. Translating it yields CASSGANTGELFF.

The rearrangement uses TRBV5-5 and TRBJ1-4; D remains ambiguous. With 3 bases removed from V and 7 bases from J, the gap between germline ends came to 13 bases. CDR1 and CDR2 (germline): SGHKS, YYEKEE (reference sequence). The CDR3 loop spans 14 amino acids. DNA for the CDR3: TGTGCCAGCAGCTCCACCTACCGGGGTGAAAAACTGTTTTTT. Translating gives CASSSTYRGEKLFF.

The rearrangement links TRBV28 to TRBJ2-7; 7 bases agree with TRBD1. This CDR3 region has 14 residues. V was pared by 2 bases and J by 6 bases, with 7 bases of the junction left unmatched. Germline V gene lookup returns CDR1 MDHEN and CDR2 SYDVKM. The CDR3 DNA reads as TGTGCCAGCAGTTTAAGTAACAGGGGCGGCGAGCAGTACTTC. This translates into CASSLSNRGGEQYF.

This clone was counted at least ten times. CDR3 DNA: TGTGCCAGCAGCTGGACCAGGGGATCCTACGAGCAGTACGTC. It specifies CASSWTRGSYEQYV. The rearrangement links TRBV5-7 to TRBJ2-7; maybe TRBD1 (6 bases). TRBV5-7 has ORF status, its function being uncertain. The germline V and J ends were trimmed by 3 bases and 1 base, with 11 bases remaining between them. The CDR3 is 14 residues long.

This clone was counted a few times. The chain combines TRBV7-2 with TRBJ1-5; 9 bases map to TRBD1. The germline CDR1 and CDR2 sequences are SGHTA and FQGNSA. Trimming took 1 base from V and 7 from J; bases not matched to a gene: 2. The CDR3 consists of 14 residues. DNA for the CDR3: TGTGCCAGCAGCTTAGGGACAGGGGAACAGCCCCAGCATTTT. Its translation: CASSLGTGEQPQHF. Drawing the rest from reference TRBV7-2 and TRBJ1-5, the complete variable domain is GAGVSQSPSNKVTEKGKDVELRCDPISGHTALYWYRQSLGQGLEFLIYFQGNSAPDKSGLPSDRFSAERTGGSVSTLTIQRTQQEDSAVYLCASSLGTGEQPQHFGDGTRLSIL.

V is TRBV6-1 and J is TRBJ1-5; D perhaps matches TRBD1 (5 bases). Per the germline V gene, CDR1 is MNHNS and CDR2 is SASEGT. The CDR3 runs 14 residues. V was pared by 4 bases and J by 7 bases, with 14 bases between. CDR3 sequence: CASSVRASGQPQHF. The CDR3 DNA reads as TGTGCCAGCAGTGTCAGGGCATCAGGCCAGCCCCAGCATTTT.

V usage is TRBV27 and J usage is TRBJ2-3; no definite D call. This CDR3 contains 13 residues. Germline lookup yields CDR1 MNHEY and CDR2 SMNVEV (reference sequence). With 3 bases removed from V and 0 bases from J, the gap between germline ends came to 4 bases. The CDR3 sequence is CASSFRSTDTQYF. DNA of the CDR3: TGTGCCAGCAGTTTTCGTAGCACAGATACGCAGTATTTT.

This chain links TRBV19 with TRBJ2-3, with a possible D match to TRBD1 (6 bases). The CDR3 covers 16 residues. The germline CDR1 and CDR2 sequences are LNHDA and SQIVND (reference sequence). Trimming removed 5 bases from V and 2 bases from J, with 17 bases in between. CDR3 coding DNA: TGTGCCAGTAGTCCCTCCGGGACAACACCCACAGATACGCAGTATTTT. Amino acids: CASSPSGTTPTDTQYF.

This clone showed up just once. The rearrangement links TRBV5-1 to TRBJ2-7; 11 bases are a match to TRBD2. Trimming removed 4 bases from V and 2 bases from J; junction bases left unmatched: 11. The CDR3 length is 17 residues. Germline values: CDR1 SGHRS, CDR2 YFSETQ. The CDR3 here is CASSPYETSGIAYEQYV. As DNA, the CDR3 is TGCGCCAGCAGCCCATACGAGACTAGCGGGATCGCCTACGAGCAGTACGTC.

The V gene is TRBV27, the J gene TRBJ2-5; tentative D call: TRBD2 (6 bases). The CDR3 contains 14 residues. Germline CDR1 and CDR2: MNHEY and SMNVEV (reference sequence). Trimming stripped 7 bases from V and 2 bases from J, with 14 bases between. CDR3 in amino acids: CASTPWAGQETQYF. The CDR3 DNA is TGTGCCAGCACCCCTTGGGCGGGACAAGAGACCCAGTACTTC.

This chain links TRBV19 with TRBJ1-4; 7 bases line up with TRBD1. The length of the CDR3 is 14 residues. V shed 3 bases, J shed 4 bases, and the junction held 2 bases outside the gene matches. Germline assignment: CDR1 LNHDA and CDR2 SQIVND (reference sequence). The CDR3 spells CASSIRDSNEKLFF. Written as DNA, the CDR3 is TGTGCCAGTAGTATCCGGGACAGTAATGAAAAACTGTTTTTT.

The gene calls are TRBV9 and TRBJ1-5, with a weak D call TRBD1 (5 bases). V was cut by 4 bases and J by 3 bases, with 14 bases left in between. CDR1 is SGDLS, CDR2 YYNGEE, per germline. The CDR3 loop spans 15 amino acids. In DNA, the CDR3 is TGTGCCAGCAGCCCCCAGGGAGGTATCAATCAGCCCCAGCATTTT. This codes for CASSPQGGINQPQHF. Variable domain in full (rest from reference TRBV9 and TRBJ1-5): DSGVTQTPKHLITATGQRVTLRCSPRSGDLSVYWYQQSLDQGLQFLIQYYNGEERAKGNILERFSAQQFPDLHSELNLSSLELGDSALYFCASSPQGGINQPQHFGDGTRLSIL.

The chain combines TRBV5-1 with TRBJ2-7; weak D call: TRBD2 (6 bases). V lost 6 bases and J 3 bases, leaving 13 bases between the germline ends. Germline CDR1 reads SGHRS; CDR2 reads YFSETQ. The CDR3 is 13 residues long. For the CDR3, the DNA is TGCGCCAGCATAGGTGACGGGGGCTACGAGCAGTACTTC. Its protein product is CASIGDGGYEQYF. Drawing the rest from reference TRBV5-1 and TRBJ2-7, the complete variable domain is KAGVTQTPRYLIKTRGQQVTLSCSPISGHRSVSWYQQTPGQGLQFLFEYFSETQRNKGNFPGRFSGRQFSNSRSEMNVSTLELGDSALYLCASIGDGGYEQYFGPGTRLTVT.

The genes are TRBV28 and TRBJ1-1, with D tentatively TRBD1 (6 bases). Trimming removed 3 bases from V and 1 base from J, with 18 bases in between. This CDR3 contains 17 residues. From germline, CDR1 is MDHEN and CDR2 SYDVKM. CDR3 region: CASSLYGQLPPNTEAFF. The CDR3 nucleotides are TGTGCCAGCAGTTTGTATGGACAGCTCCCTCCGAACACTGAAGCTTTCTTT.

The J gene is TRBJ2-3, the V gene TRBV4-3, with D perhaps TRBD2 (5 bases). The V end lost 3 bases, the J end lost 3 bases, and 13 bases lay between the germline ends. This CDR3 comprises 15 residues. Per the germline V gene, CDR1 is LGHNA and CDR2 is YSLEER. CDR3 nucleotides: TGCGCCAGCAGCCACGGACGGGAAGTTACAGATACGCAGTATTTT. It codes for CASSHGREVTDTQYF.

The chain carries TRBV30 and TRBJ1-3; weak D call: TRBD1 (6 bases). Germline V lookup: CDR1 GTSNPN, CDR2 SVGIG (reference sequence). The CDR3 consists of 15 residues. The V end lost 2 bases, the J end lost 2 bases, and 13 bases lay between the germline ends. The CDR3 DNA sequence: TGTGCCTGGAGTTCGTGGCCAGGGGCTGGAAACACCATATATTTT. Translating it yields CAWSSWPGAGNTIYF.

This chain links TRBV5-4 with TRBJ2-3, with a possible D match to TRBD1 (6 bases). CDR3 size: 15 residues. V was trimmed by 0 bases and J by 1 base, leaving 9 bases between them. CDR1 and CDR2 (germline): SGHNT, YYREEE (reference sequence). CDR3 bases: TGTGCCAGCAGCTTGGGAGGGGGAGGCACAGATACGCAGTATTTT. Encoded protein: CASSLGGGGTDTQYF.

This clone showed up just once. V gene TRBV2 combines with J gene TRBJ1-6; 8 bases line up with TRBD1. CDR1 is SNHLY and CDR2 is FYNNEI in the germline V gene. CDR3 size: 15 residues. V was pared by 2 bases and J by 8 bases, with 5 bases of the junction left unmatched. The CDR3 DNA is TGTGCCAGCAGTGAACTTGGGACAGGAGATTCACCCCTCCACTTT. This gives the protein CASSELGTGDSPLHF.

The V and J genes are TRBV7-6 and TRBJ2-3; 13 positions match TRBD2. The CDR3 consists of 16 residues. Germline assignment: CDR1 SGHVS and CDR2 FNYEAQ. V lost 3 bases to trimming and J lost 4 bases; unmatched junction nucleotides: 4. The CDR3: CASSFGTSGAADTQYF. The CDR3 bases are TGTGCCAGCAGCTTCGGGACTAGCGGGGCGGCAGATACGCAGTATTTT.

The chain is built from TRBV10-3 and TRBJ1-1; D is unclear. The CDR3 consists of 13 residues. Deletions cut 3 bases from V and 4 bases from J, with 9 bases between. The germline V gene has CDR1 ENHRY and CDR2 SYGVKD. CDR3 protein: CAISDKGGTEAFF. The CDR3 bases are TGTGCCATCAGTGATAAGGGAGGCACTGAAGCTTTCTTT.

The genes are TRBV21-1 and TRBJ2-3; TRBD1 was called by the table and not checked on the DNA. TRBV21-1 is described as a pseudogene. This CDR3 is built from 17 residues. In DNA form, the CDR3 reads TGTGCCAGCAGCGATCTTCCGGGACAGGGGAATCCAGATACGCAGTATTTT. Its protein product is CASSDLPGQGNPDTQYF.

The chain couples TRBV7-8 to TRBJ2-3; D possibly corresponds to TRBD2 (6 bases). Germline V gene data show CDR1 as SGHVS and CDR2 as FQNEAQ. CDR3 length: 14 amino acids. V was shortened by 5 bases and J by 3 bases, with 12 bases between the two germline ends. The CDR3 bases are TGTGCCAGCAGCACTCGGGACTTGACAGATACGCAGTATTTT. Translation: CASSTRDLTDTQYF.

This chain joins TRBV6-5 and TRBJ2-3; 9 bases are a match to TRBD2. J gave up 6 bases and V 2 bases, and 3 bases lay outside the gene matches. The CDR3 is 14 amino acids. Germline V gene lookup returns CDR1 MNHEY and CDR2 SVGAGI. The CDR3 here is CASSYRLAGDTQYF. The CDR3 DNA sequence: TGTGCCAGCAGTTACAGGCTAGCGGGGGATACGCAGTATTTT.

V is TRBV9 and J is TRBJ2-1; D remains ambiguous. Germline V gene lookup returns CDR1 SGDLS and CDR2 YYNGEE. With 0 bases removed from V and 7 bases from J, the gap between germline ends came to 5 bases. The CDR3 spans 12 residues. CDR3: CASSVGSNEQFF. CDR3 DNA sequence: TGTGCCAGCAGCGTAGGGAGTAATGAGCAGTTCTTC.

The CDR3 region is CASSDLKREELFF. The CDR3, as DNA: TGTGCCAGCAGCGACCTAAAGCGAGAAGAGCTGTTTTTT. V usage is TRBV7-9 and J usage is TRBJ2-2, with D hard to call. V shed 5 bases and J shed 11 bases, with 15 bases lying between them. Germline CDR1 is SEHNR and CDR2 is FQNEAQ (reference sequence). The CDR3 has 13 amino acids.

This chain links TRBV7-9 with TRBJ1-1; 9 bases map to TRBD1. J was trimmed by 7 bases and V by 5 bases; bases with no gene match: 11. The CDR3 is made up of 15 amino acids. CDR1 and CDR2 (germline): SEHNR, FQNEAQ (reference sequence). DNA for the CDR3: TGTGCCAGCAGCCTGGGACAGGGTTTACTAGTTGAAGCTTTCTTT. As protein: CASSLGQGLLVEAFF.

This chain links TRBV9 with TRBJ2-4; 11 bases align to TRBD1. The junction had 4 bases not matched to a gene; V was cut back by 2 bases and J by 3 bases. The CDR3 has 16 residues. Germline V gives CDR1 SGDLS, CDR2 YYNGEE. CDR3 loop: CASSVGQGAGKNIQYF. DNA for the CDR3: TGTGCCAGCAGCGTTGGACAGGGGGCCGGCAAAAACATTCAGTACTTC. Supplemented by reference TRBV9 and TRBJ2-4, the full variable domain reads DSGVTQTPKHLITATGQRVTLRCSPRSGDLSVYWYQQSLDQGLQFLIQYYNGEERAKGNILERFSAQQFPDLHSELNLSSLELGDSALYFCASSVGQGAGKNIQYFGAGTRLSVL.

The chain joins TRBV5-1 to TRBJ2-3; 11 bases agree with TRBD2. The CDR3 spans 17 residues. The ends lost 1 base at V and 3 bases at J; junction bases unmatched: 7. CDR1 SGHRS and CDR2 YFSETQ come from the germline V gene. CDR3 loop: CASSLPAASGRTDTQYF. DNA for the CDR3: TGCGCCAGCAGCTTGCCGGCGGCTAGCGGGAGGACAGATACGCAGTATTTT.

The rearrangement uses TRBV6-1 and TRBJ2-7; D possibly corresponds to TRBD1 (6 bases). Germline V gives CDR1 MNHNS, CDR2 SASEGT. CDR3 length equals 15 residues. Trimming removed 8 bases from V and 5 bases from J, with 22 bases in between. CDR3 in amino acids: CASVSTGQPDDEQYF. CDR3 coding DNA: TGTGCCAGCGTAAGCACAGGGCAGCCAGACGACGAGCAGTACTTC.